The 31 T cell receptor beta chains reported below all come from one sample, sequenced in a study of cytomegalovirus exposure and HLA in healthy donors (dated by TCRdb to the late 2010s). The library was produced with the immunoSEQ multiplex PCR assay. A mixture of 60 forward primers for TCR Vbeta segments and 13 reverse primers for TCR Jbeta segments was used in the multiplex PCR. TCRdb retrieved this table from immuneACCESS and kept in-frame rearrangements only. Not all clones are present; in checked studies, unresolved V genes account for under half, and no reason is known for the remainder. The sample has some 79,000 clones on record, roughly 61% of them singletons. Of the sample, 15% falls within the top ten clones. Specimen: PBMCs. All receptors come from a woman in her forties in good health and CMV-seropositive.

This clone was recorded a few times. The rearrangement joins TRBV5-1 to TRBJ2-2; D unresolved. V was pared by 0 bases and J by 5 bases, with 5 bases between. CDR1 is SGHRS and CDR2 is YFSETQ in the germline V gene. The CDR3 is 13 amino acids. The CDR3 nucleotides are TGCGCCAGCAGCTTGGCTCGTACCGGGGAGCTGTTTTTT. This gives the protein CASSLARTGELFF.

The chain combines TRBV7-9 with TRBJ2-7, with D tentatively TRBD2 (7 bases). The germline V and J ends were trimmed by 4 bases and 2 bases, with 12 bases remaining between them. Germline V gives CDR1 SEHNR, CDR2 FQNEAQ (reference sequence). The CDR3 sequence is 14 residues long. The CDR3 loop is CASSSLGGPYEQYF. In DNA form, the CDR3 reads TGTGCCAGCAGCTCCCTGGGGGGGCCCTACGAGCAGTACTTC.

The chain couples TRBV5-1 to TRBJ2-7, with D possibly being TRBD2 (5 bases). The germline CDR1 and CDR2 sequences are SGHRS and YFSETQ. Trimming stripped 6 bases from V and 2 bases from J, with 15 bases between. The CDR3 loop spans 14 amino acids. This CDR3 reads CASKKLEGPYEQYF. CDR3 bases: TGCGCCAGCAAAAAACTTGAGGGTCCCTACGAGCAGTACTTC. The full variable domain, in which reference TRBV5-1 and TRBJ2-7 provide the parts outside the CDR3, is KAGVTQTPRYLIKTRGQQVTLSCSPISGHRSVSWYQQTPGQGLQFLFEYFSETQRNKGNFPGRFSGRQFSNSRSEMNVSTLELGDSALYLCASKKLEGPYEQYFGPGTRLTVT.

The table lists this clone with a few counts. This rearrangement joins TRBV27 to TRBJ2-5; D may be TRBD2 (5 bases). Germline CDR1 is MNHEY and CDR2 is SMNVEV (reference sequence). Deletions cut 3 bases from V and 8 bases from J, with 7 bases between. This CDR3 is 11 amino acids long. The CDR3 DNA sequence: TGTGCCAGCAGTTTTGAGGGCACCCAGTACTTC. This gives the protein CASSFEGTQYF.

The chain uses TRBV7-6 and TRBJ2-1, with 13 nucleotides matching TRBD2. The germline V gene has CDR1 SGHVS and CDR2 FNYEAQ. This CDR3 region has 18 residues. V trimming: 5 bases; J trimming: 1 base; junction bases outside the gene matches: 8. The CDR3 nucleotides are TGTGCCAGCAGCATACGGACTAGCGGGAGTCTGTCCTACAATGAGCAGTTCTTC. It is translated as CASSIRTSGSLSYNEQFF.

This chain connects TRBV9 to TRBJ2-3; possibly TRBD2 for D (5 bases). CDR3 length: 14 amino acids. Germline V gene sequence: CDR1 SGDLS, CDR2 YYNGEE. The V end was cut by 0 bases, the J end by 1 base, with 6 bases between. The CDR3 DNA follows: TGTGCCAGCAGCGTAGTTAGCGGCACAGATACGCAGTATTTT. Translating gives CASSVVSGTDTQYF. The complete variable domain, with remaining parts taken from reference TRBV9 and TRBJ2-3, reads DSGVTQTPKHLITATGQRVTLRCSPRSGDLSVYWYQQSLDQGLQFLIQYYNGEERAKGNILERFSAQQFPDLHSELNLSSLELGDSALYFCASSVVSGTDTQYFGPGTRLTVL.

V is TRBV18 and J is TRBJ2-3; 8 positions agree with TRBD1. The germline V gene encodes CDR1 KGHSH and CDR2 LQKENI. J was trimmed by 5 bases and V by 0 bases; bases with no gene match: 7. There are 16 residues in the CDR3. The CDR3, as DNA: TGTGCCAGCTCACCACCTTCAGGGGGCGGATTAGATACGCAGTATTTT. Encoded protein: CASSPPSGGGLDTQYF.

This clone has just a few counts. V and J are TRBV19 and TRBJ2-5; D remains unclear. The CDR3 sequence is 13 residues long. The V end was cut by 7 bases, the J end by 2 bases, with 11 bases between. Germline lookup yields CDR1 LNHDA and CDR2 SQIVND (reference sequence). CDR3 bases: TGTGCCAGTATGCCTAGTGGGCAAGAGACCCAGTACTTC. Translated, it gives CASMPSGQETQYF.

V and J are TRBV9 and TRBJ2-3; D is possibly TRBD2 (6 bases). CDR1 and CDR2 from the germline V gene are SGDLS and YYNGEE. There are 16 residues in the CDR3. Trimming pared 4 bases from V and 0 bases from J, leaving 15 bases between. As DNA, the CDR3 is TGTGCCAGCAGCTCGCGCAGCGGGTTAAGCACAGATACGCAGTATTTT. It specifies CASSSRSGLSTDTQYF.

The rearrangement uses TRBV13 and TRBJ2-5, with TRBD2 matching over 12 bases. V lost 5 bases, J lost 1 base, and 5 bases stayed unmatched. This CDR3 contains 16 residues. The germline CDR1 and CDR2 sequences are PRHDT and FYEKMQ (reference sequence). Written as DNA, the CDR3 is TGTGCCAGCAGCCCACCACTAGCGGGAGGCCAAGAGACCCAGTACTTC. Its translation: CASSPPLAGGQETQYF.

A single count supports this clone. The chain uses TRBV28 and TRBJ2-7; TRBD1 aligns across 8 bases. Unmatched junction bases numbered 8, after V lost 4 bases and J lost 3 bases. The CDR3 spans 15 residues. In germline, CDR1 is MDHEN, CDR2 SYDVKM. CDR3 bases: TGTGCCAGCAGTTCGCCTACAACAGGGGGCTACGAGCAGTACTTC. This codes for CASSSPTTGGYEQYF. Full variable domain (outside the CDR3, taken from reference TRBV28 and TRBJ2-7): DVKVTQSSRYLVKRTGEKVFLECVQDMDHENMFWYRQDPGLGLRLIYFSYDVKMKEKGDIPEGYSVSREKKERFSLILESASTNQTSMYLCASSSPTTGGYEQYFGPGTRLTVT.

The table lists this clone with a few counts. The chain recombines TRBV7-9 with TRBJ2-1; TRBD1 might be the D (6 bases). From germline, CDR1 is SEHNR and CDR2 FQNEAQ (reference sequence). CDR3 size: 16 residues. The V end lost 0 bases, the J end lost 9 bases, and 18 bases lay between the germline ends. CDR3 in DNA: TGTGCCAGCAGCTTAGCGTACACAGGGCCCGGTGGTGAGCAGTTCTTC. This sequence encodes CASSLAYTGPGGEQFF.

V is TRBV4-3 and J is TRBJ2-2; 7 positions agree with TRBD2. V trimming: 1 base; J trimming: 3 bases; junction bases outside the gene matches: 8. Per the germline V gene, CDR1 is LGHNA and CDR2 is YSLEER. This CDR3 is built from 17 residues. The CDR3 here is CASSQGSAGVDTGELFF. CDR3 DNA sequence: TGCGCCAGCAGCCAAGGGTCTGCGGGAGTTGACACCGGGGAGCTGTTTTTT.

Relative to its sample, this clone is medium-sized (0.01 to 0.1%). The chain carries TRBV5-1 and TRBJ2-7, with 9 bases that match TRBD1. CDR1 SGHRS and CDR2 YFSETQ come from the germline V gene. There are 15 residues in the CDR3. Trimming cost V 0 bases and J 6 bases; bases outside gene matches: 7. The CDR3 loop is CASSLDGQGNREQYF. The CDR3 DNA sequence: TGCGCCAGCAGCTTGGATGGACAGGGGAACCGCGAGCAGTACTTC. The complete variable domain, with remaining parts taken from reference TRBV5-1 and TRBJ2-7, reads KAGVTQTPRYLIKTRGQQVTLSCSPISGHRSVSWYQQTPGQGLQFLFEYFSETQRNKGNFPGRFSGRQFSNSRSEMNVSTLELGDSALYLCASSLDGQGNREQYFGPGTRLTVT.

The J gene is TRBJ2-7, the V gene TRBV7-9; possible D gene TRBD2, 5 bases. V dropped 1 base and J dropped 6 bases, with 13 bases sitting between them. Germline loops: CDR1 SEHNR, CDR2 FQNEAQ (reference sequence). The CDR3 has 14 residues. As DNA, the CDR3 is TGTGCCAGCAGCTTAGAAAGGGAGTTTTTCGAGCAGTACTTC. Protein sequence: CASSLEREFFEQYF.

The J gene is TRBJ1-2, the V gene TRBV28; 7 bases are a match to TRBD1. Trimming removed 5 bases from V and 0 bases from J; junction bases left unmatched: 9. Germline V CDR1 and CDR2: MDHEN, SYDVKM. The CDR3 is 16 residues long. The CDR3 spells CASSPNRDSSNYGYTF. The CDR3 DNA is TGTGCCAGCAGTCCCAACAGGGACAGCTCTAACTATGGCTACACCTTC.

This clone was detected a few times. This chain links TRBV4-1 with TRBJ2-4; TRBD2 is a possible D gene (6 bases). Trimming shortened V by 2 bases and J by 0 bases, and 14 bases separated the two germline ends. The length of the CDR3 is 17 residues. Germline values: CDR1 MGHRA, CDR2 YSYEKL. CDR3 DNA sequence: TGCGCCAGCAGCCAACTTGGACTAACTCTAGCCAAAAACATTCAGTACTTC. This codes for CASSQLGLTLAKNIQYF.

J is TRBJ1-3 and V is TRBV28; D is undetermined. Germline values: CDR1 MDHEN, CDR2 SYDVKM. The CDR3 consists of 16 residues. The V end lost 5 bases, the J end lost 4 bases, and 18 bases lay between the germline ends. The CDR3 bases are TGTGCCAGCAGTCCGAGCCCCCCGGGAAGCGGAAACACCATATATTTT. It translates to CASSPSPPGSGNTIYF.

The rearrangement uses TRBV4-3 and TRBJ2-7; 8 bases fit TRBD2. CDR1 is LGHNA and CDR2 is YSLEER in the germline V gene. This CDR3 region has 16 residues. The V and J ends lost 0 bases and 6 bases, in that order; junction bases with no gene match: 10. The CDR3 region has the DNA TGCGCCAGCAGCCAAGATCCAAACGGGAGGGCAGGCGAGCAGTACTTC. Amino acid sequence: CASSQDPNGRAGEQYF.

V and J are TRBV11-2 and TRBJ2-3, with TRBD2 identical over 7 bases. Germline lookup yields CDR1 SGHAT and CDR2 FQNNGV. The CDR3 length is 15 residues. Unmatched junction bases numbered 8, after V lost 4 bases and J lost 4 bases. CDR3 region: CASSSVRLAADTQYF. The CDR3 region has the DNA TGTGCCAGCAGCTCCGTACGACTAGCAGCAGATACGCAGTATTTT.

This clone was detected only a few times. This chain connects TRBV10-1 to TRBJ2-2; 14 bases map to TRBD2. Per the germline V gene, CDR1 is WNHNN and CDR2 is SYGVQD (reference sequence). The CDR3 consists of 17 residues. Trimming at V came to 6 bases and at J to 6 bases, leaving 9 bases not matched to a gene. The CDR3 protein is CASRETSGRGVAGELFF. CDR3 nucleotides: TGCGCCAGCAGGGAGACTAGCGGGAGGGGAGTGGCCGGGGAGCTGTTTTTT.

This clone was observed a few times. This chain uses TRBV9 with TRBJ1-2, with a tentative D call TRBD1 (6 bases). The CDR3 is 16 amino acids. Germline CDR1 is SGDLS and CDR2 is YYNGEE. Trimming removed 5 bases at V and 0 bases at J, with 17 bases between. CDR3 sequence: CASRGTPGQTNYGYTF. Written as DNA, the CDR3 is TGTGCCAGCAGGGGTACCCCGGGACAAACTAACTATGGCTACACCTTC.

The DNA of the CDR3 is TGCGCCAGCAGCCTAGGGGGGGTTCTCACCTACAATGAGCAGTTCTTC. Translation gives CASSLGGVLTYNEQFF. The rearrangement links TRBV4-1 to TRBJ2-1; D perhaps matches TRBD2 (7 bases). Trimming took 4 bases from V and 2 from J, leaving 15 bases between them. The CDR3 has 16 residues. The germline V gene has CDR1 MGHRA and CDR2 YSYEKL.

The J gene is TRBJ2-7, the V gene TRBV27, with TRBD1 matching over 7 bases. Germline V CDR1 and CDR2: MNHEY, SMNVEV (reference sequence). V lost 2 bases and J lost 2; bases outside the gene matches: 0. CDR3 length: 13 residues. The CDR3 here is CASSLDRAYEQYF. Here the CDR3 DNA reads TGTGCCAGCAGTTTAGACAGGGCCTACGAGCAGTACTTC.

The chain uses TRBV4-2 and TRBJ2-2, with D unresolved. V was clipped by 2 bases and J by 1 base, with 11 bases between them. The CDR3 is 16 amino acids. CDR1 is LGHNA, CDR2 YNFKEQ, per germline. The CDR3 bases are TGTGCCAGCAGCCAACCGGAGACGGGGAACACCGGGGAGCTGTTTTTT. Translating it yields CASSQPETGNTGELFF.

Here the CDR3 reads CASSPVTGDAGPKLFF. CDR3 nucleotide sequence: TGTGCCAGCTCACCAGTCACAGGGGACGCTGGGCCGAAACTGTTTTTT. This rearrangement joins TRBV18 to TRBJ1-4; 7 positions agree with TRBD1. From germline, CDR1 is KGHSH and CDR2 LQKENI. The V segment lost 2 bases and the J segment 11 bases; nucleotides outside the gene matches: 14. The CDR3 runs 16 residues.

This clone was seen only a few times. This sequence joins TRBV11-2 and TRBJ2-5; a possible D gene is TRBD1 (6 bases). The CDR3 has 17 residues. Trimming took 4 bases from V and 4 from J, leaving 22 bases between them. Germline V gene lookup returns CDR1 SGHAT and CDR2 FQNNGV. The chain's CDR3 is CASSWGRVIRGSETQYF. In DNA, the CDR3 is TGTGCCAGCAGCTGGGGAAGGGTGATAAGGGGGTCAGAGACCCAGTACTTC.

The chain couples TRBV6-1 to TRBJ2-7, with D perhaps TRBD2 (6 bases). The CDR3 covers 14 residues. The ends were cut back, 5 bases at V and 3 bases at J, with 14 bases in the middle. The germline V gene encodes CDR1 MNHNS and CDR2 SASEGT. The CDR3 is CASSLSGPLYEQYF. The DNA for the CDR3 is TGTGCCAGCAGTCTGAGCGGGCCACTCTACGAGCAGTACTTC.

The chain employs TRBV11-3 and TRBJ2-7; TRBD2 is a possible D gene (7 bases). The germline V gene has CDR1 SGHNT and CDR2 YENEEA. The CDR3 contains 14 residues. The V and J ends lost 5 bases and 2 bases respectively, with 13 bases between them. CDR3 protein: CASSPRGGAYEQYF. The CDR3 nucleotides are TGTGCCAGCAGCCCTCGCGGGGGCGCCTACGAGCAGTACTTC.

This rearrangement joins TRBV6-5 to TRBJ1-1; D uncertain. The CDR3 has 13 amino acids. The germline V and J ends were trimmed by 5 bases and 4 bases, with 11 bases remaining between them. CDR1 is MNHEY, CDR2 SVGAGI, per germline. The CDR3 loop is CASSRGMSTEAFF. CDR3 DNA: TGTGCCAGCAGTCGGGGAATGAGCACTGAAGCTTTCTTT.

The V and J genes are TRBV4-1 and TRBJ2-3; D uncertain. Trimming pared 6 bases from V and 0 bases from J, leaving 7 bases between. The CDR3 length is 13 residues. Germline assignment: CDR1 MGHRA and CDR2 YSYEKL. CDR3 loop: CASSLTSTDTQYF. The CDR3 DNA reads as TGCGCCAGCAGTCTCACTAGCACAGATACGCAGTATTTT.